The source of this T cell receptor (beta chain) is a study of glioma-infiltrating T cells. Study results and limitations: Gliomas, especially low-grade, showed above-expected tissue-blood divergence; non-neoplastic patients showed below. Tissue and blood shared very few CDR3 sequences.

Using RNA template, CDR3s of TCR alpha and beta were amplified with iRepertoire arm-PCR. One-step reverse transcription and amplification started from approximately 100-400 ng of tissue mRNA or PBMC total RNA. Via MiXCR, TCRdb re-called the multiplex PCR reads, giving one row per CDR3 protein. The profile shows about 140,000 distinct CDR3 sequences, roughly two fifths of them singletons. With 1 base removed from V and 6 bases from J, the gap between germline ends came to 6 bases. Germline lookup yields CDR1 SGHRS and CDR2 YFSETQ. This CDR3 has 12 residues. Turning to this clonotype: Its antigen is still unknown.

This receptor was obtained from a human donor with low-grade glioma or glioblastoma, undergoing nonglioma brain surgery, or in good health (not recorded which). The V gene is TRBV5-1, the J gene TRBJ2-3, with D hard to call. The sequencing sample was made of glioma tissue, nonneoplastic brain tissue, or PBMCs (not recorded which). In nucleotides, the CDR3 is TGCGCCAGCAGCTTGCATTCGGATACGCAGTATTTT. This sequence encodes CASSLHSDTQYF. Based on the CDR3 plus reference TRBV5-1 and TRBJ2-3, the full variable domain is KAGVTQTPRYLIKTRGQQVTLSCSPISGHRSVSWYQQTPGQGLQFLFEYFSETQRNKGNFPGRFSGRQFSNSRSEMNVSTLELGDSALYLCASSLHSDTQYFGPGTRLTVL.